This T cell receptor (beta chain) is from a study of CD8 T cells in Susac syndrome. The CDR3 is made up of 12 amino acids. Trimming pared 5 bases from V and 4 bases from J, leaving 6 bases between. The germline gives CDR1 KGHSH, CDR2 LQKENI. This clonotype was seen more than once but under ten times. Negative isolation yielded CD4+ and CD8+ T cells, and FACS enriched TEMRA cells. Random hexamers primed reverse transcription of about 0.45 to 1 ug RNA. Amplification of TCR beta CDR3 was carried out by immunoSEQ multiplex PCR, which covered 54 Vbeta and 13 Jbeta segments. TCRdb analysed the immunoSEQ multiplex PCR reads with MiXCR anew, one entry per CDR3 protein. This sample yields 50,000 to 55,000 distinct CDR3 sequences, of which just under 95% are seen a single time; 0.75% belongs to the top ten.

The rearrangement joins TRBV18 to TRBJ1-5; D perhaps matches TRBD1 (6 bases). This receptor was taken from a human donor with Susac syndrome. Sequenced material: CD8+ T cells from PBMCs. The CDR3 DNA is TGTGCCAGCTCAACAGGGAATCAGCCCCAGCATTTT. Translated, it gives CASSTGNQPQHF.